This T cell receptor (beta chain) was identified in a study of blood T cells in healthy people across ages. About the study: The capture of about one barcoded beta molecule per two T cells was achieved by template switching. Overall study results and limits: Both naive CD4+ cell counts and diversity were greater in long-lived donors than in aged donors.

In this sample, this clonotype turned up once. Its target is unknown. Per sample, no less than 5.5 micrograms of total RNA were extracted. The second PCR ran roughly 7 to 11 cycles with a sample-barcoded 5' primer and J-beta primers. TCRdb re-called the 5' RACE reads through MiXCR, storing one row per CDR3 protein. This table holds 380,000 or so distinct CDR3 sequences, approximately 51% found once. This TCR was sampled from a man aged 60 to 75 in good health. Sequenced: blood.

This CDR3 is CATSDLGREGYTF. CDR3 bases: TGTGCCACCAGTGATTTGGGAAGAGAAGGCTACACCTTC. The chain uses TRBV24-1 and TRBJ1-2; the D is unclear. CDR1 KGHDR and CDR2 SFDVKD come from the germline V gene. Trimming shortened V by 0 bases and J by 8 bases, and 9 bases separated the two germline ends. The CDR3 is made up of 13 amino acids.